Described below is a single T cell receptor (beta chain) sequence and its context. Its specificity is not known. The sample is drawn from a study of cytomegalovirus exposure and HLA in healthy donors. In the study overall: An earlier analysis found 120 million or so unique TCR beta sequences from around 180 million T cells.

The germline V gene has CDR1 SGHDT and CDR2 YYEEEE. The CDR3 extends over 12 amino acids. The trim removed 2 bases at V and 6 bases at J, leaving 1 base unmatched. Despite likely unrecorded immune exposures, the donors were nominally healthy at the time of sampling. Primers included in the PCR were 60 Vbeta and 13 Jbeta primers. Sequenced by immunoSEQ multiplex PCR; TCRdb stores in-frame clones only, minus some. Among a few hundred thousand clones listed, roughly 80% were seen once. Points from the study as a whole: Relative to equally common others, HLA-associated TCR beta chains showed greater clonal expansion in a later analysis.

Sequencing input: PBMCs. The chain recombines TRBV5-6 with TRBJ1-2; TRBD1 matches at 7 bases. The TCR sequence derives from a girl aged 2 to 10 in good health and CMV-seronegative. Here the CDR3 reads CASSFGQDGYTF. The CDR3 DNA reads TGTGCCAGCAGCTTCGGACAGGATGGCTACACCTTC.